This TCR beta chain is drawn from a study of T cells in Graves' hyperthyroidism and ophthalmopathy. Study-level information: Peripheral blood was drawn at first diagnosis, prior to all treatment.

This CDR3 region has 18 residues. Germline CDR1 and CDR2: SEHNR and FQNEAQ (reference sequence). Trimming left V 3 bases short and J 2 bases short, with 19 bases between. The TCR beta CDR3 regions underwent amplification using RNA transcripts as the source. The primer set for the first-round RT-PCR of the TCR CDR3 was HTBI. TCRdb passed the multiplex PCR reads through MiXCR, listing each CDR3 protein once. The sample has roughly 700,000 distinct CDR3 sequences, approximately 15% seen once. Calling Graves' hyperthyroidism stable meant ophthalmopathy did not progress within 18 months. Those patients with uncontrolled infection, other autoimmune disease, pregnancy or lactation were excluded.

This clonotype originated in a woman in her late teens or twenties with Graves' hyperthyroidism. This chain uses TRBV7-9 with TRBJ2-2; D is uncertain. The sequencing sample was made of blood. CDR3 in amino acids: CASSLDGQDPHNTGELFF. CDR3 bases: TGTGCCAGCAGCTTGGACGGGCAGGACCCTCACAACACCGGGGAGCTGTTTTTT.